What follows describes a single T cell receptor (beta chain). The antigen is not known. Assay: immunoSEQ multiplex PCR; the TCRdb copy retains only in-frame clones and omits some. The table lists some 170,000 clones, 80% to 95% of them singletons, with over 1.5% in the top ten. These data are taken from a study of T cell responses to AZD1222 COVID-19 vaccine. Whole-study findings and limits: Sampling that yielded the repertoires occurred only after the peak T cell response. Clonal diversity was possibly underestimated; the donors were predominantly white British and more often female. Reportedly, nearly half of unique spike TCRs recognized epitopes outside B.1.351/B.1.1.7 mutations.

From germline, CDR1 is LGHNT and CDR2 FRNRAP. This CDR3 has 17 amino acids. V lost 0 bases, J lost 3 bases, and 17 bases lay in between. The gene calls are TRBV12-5 and TRBJ1-1, with D possibly TRBD1 on 5 matching bases. The sample here was peripheral blood, taken 28 days after the second AZD1222 dose. The TCR originated in an adult who received the AZD1222 COVID-19 vaccine. The CDR3 loop reads CASGLVRGTLGDTEAFF. CDR3 nucleotide sequence: TGTGCTAGTGGTTTGGTAAGGGGCACCTTGGGGGACACTGAAGCTTTCTTT.